This T cell receptor (beta chain) was identified in a study of T cell responses to AZD1222 COVID-19 vaccine. General study findings and limits: The donor cohort was predominantly white British with a female majority, and clonal diversity may have been underestimated. Mapped onto spike, vaccine-associated CD4 TCRs spanned it and were dominant at 160-218 and 743-854. Baseline seropositivity occurred in only a handful of AZD1222 recipients. Two AZD1222 doses significantly raised spike-specific TCR breadth and depth over controls.

The table came from immunoSEQ multiplex PCR; TCRdb's copy has only in-frame clones and leaves some out. The sample comprises 95,000 to 110,000 clones, about 93% of which are singletons, and around 5% rests with the top ten. CDR1 is MNHEY and CDR2 is SVGEGT in the germline V gene. CDR3 length equals 15 residues. The V gene lost 1 base and the J gene lost 9 bases, with 18 bases spanning the gap. With regard to this clone: Antigen unknown.

The chain employs TRBV6-2 or TRBV6-3 and TRBJ1-1; a possible D gene is TRBD1 (6 bases). The TCR comes from an adult in good health. The input for sequencing was peripheral blood, taken on day 0 of AZD1222 vaccination. CDR3 DNA sequence: TGTGCCAGCAGTTACTTGCGAGGTGAAGGGGGTAAAGCTTTCTTT. Amino acid sequence: CASSYLRGEGGKAFF.